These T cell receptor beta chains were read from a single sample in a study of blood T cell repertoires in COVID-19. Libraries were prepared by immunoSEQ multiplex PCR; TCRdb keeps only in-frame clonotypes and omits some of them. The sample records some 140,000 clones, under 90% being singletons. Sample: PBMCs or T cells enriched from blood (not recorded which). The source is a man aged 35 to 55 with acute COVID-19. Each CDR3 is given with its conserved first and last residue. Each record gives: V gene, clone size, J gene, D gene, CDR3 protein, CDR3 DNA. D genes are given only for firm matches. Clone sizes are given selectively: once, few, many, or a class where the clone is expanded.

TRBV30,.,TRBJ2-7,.,CAWSVSYEQYF,TGTGCCTGGAGTGTCAGCTACGAGCAGTACTTC
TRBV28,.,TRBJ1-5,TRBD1,CASSLRGPNQPQHF,TGTGCCAGCAGCCTAAGGGGGCCTAATCAGCCCCAGCATTTT
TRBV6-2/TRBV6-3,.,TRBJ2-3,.,CASSYEGLFTDTQYF,TGTGCCAGCAGTTACGAAGGACTTTTCACAGATACGCAGTATTTT
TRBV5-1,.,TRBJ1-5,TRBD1,CASSEGQGNQPQHF,TGCGCCAGCAGCGAGGGACAGGGCAATCAGCCCCAGCATTTT
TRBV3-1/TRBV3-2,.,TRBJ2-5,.,CASSQQIQETQYF,TGTGCCAGCAGCCAACAGATACAAGAGACCCAGTACTTC
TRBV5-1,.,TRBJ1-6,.,CASSRRTDSYNSPLHF,TGCGCCAGCAGCCGTAGGACAGACTCCTATAATTCACCCCTCCACTTT
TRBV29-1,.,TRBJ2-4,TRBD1,CSVRGQGAKNIQYF,TGCAGCGTTAGGGGACAGGGGGCCAAAAACATTCAGTACTTC
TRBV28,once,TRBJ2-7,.,CASSPPAGSSEQYF,TGTGCCAGCAGCCCCCCTGCGGGATCGTCCGAGCAGTACTTC
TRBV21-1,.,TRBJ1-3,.,CASSNDYKRIGGPTGNTIYF,TGTGCCAGCAGCAATGATTATAAGCGGATCGGGGGGCCGACTGGAAACACCATATATTTT
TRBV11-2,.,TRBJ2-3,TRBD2,CASSLGGGGGTDTQYF,TGTGCCAGCAGCTTAGGCGGCGGGGGGGGGACAGATACGCAGTATTTT
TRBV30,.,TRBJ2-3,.,CAWRVQSTDTQYF,TGTGCCTGGAGGGTACAAAGCACAGATACGCAGTATTTT
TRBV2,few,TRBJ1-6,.,CASSEGGVGSPLHF,TGTGCCAGCAGTGAAGGGGGCGTTGGGTCACCCCTCCACTTT
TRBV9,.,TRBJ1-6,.,CASSVAGTSTDSPLHF,TGTGCCAGCAGCGTAGCCGGGACATCAACAGATTCACCCCTCCACTTT
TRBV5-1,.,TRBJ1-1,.,CASSQGNHLEMHTEAFF,TGCGCCAGCAGCCAGGGTAACCACTTGGAAATGCACACTGAAGCTTTCTTT
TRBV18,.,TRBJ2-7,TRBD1,CASSLGQGTYEQYF,TGTGCCAGCTCCCTTGGACAGGGGACCTACGAGCAGTACTTC
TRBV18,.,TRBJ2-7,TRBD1,CASSGGQANYEQYF,TGTGCCAGCTCCGGAGGACAGGCCAACTACGAGCAGTACTTC
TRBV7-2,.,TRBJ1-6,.,CASSQGSALNSPLHF,TGTGCCAGCAGCCAGGGATCTGCCCTCAATTCACCCCTCCACTTT
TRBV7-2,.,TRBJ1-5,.,CASRKTVNQPQHF,TGTGCCAGCAGAAAAACAGTGAATCAGCCCCAGCATTTT
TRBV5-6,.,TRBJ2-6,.,CASSLMWPGASGANVLTF,TGTGCCAGCAGCTTAATGTGGCCAGGGGCGTCCGGGGCCAACGTCCTGACTTTC
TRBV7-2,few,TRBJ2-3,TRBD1,CASAGGDRGKYF,TGTGCCAGCGCTGGGGGGGACAGGGGGAAGTATTTT
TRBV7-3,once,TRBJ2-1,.,CASSLDQSSYNEQFF,TGTGCCAGCAGCTTAGATCAGTCGTCCTACAATGAGCAGTTCTTC
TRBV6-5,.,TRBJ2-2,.,CASSGGTYTGELFF,TGTGCCAGCTCTGGCGGTACATACACCGGGGAGCTGTTTTTT
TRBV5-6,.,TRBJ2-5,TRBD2,CASSLVAGGGETQYF,TGTGCCAGCAGCTTGGTAGCGGGGGGCGGAGAGACCCAGTACTTC
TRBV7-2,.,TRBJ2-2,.,CASSLRQGDTGELFF,TGTGCCAGCAGCTTAAGGCAGGGTGACACCGGGGAGCTGTTTTTT
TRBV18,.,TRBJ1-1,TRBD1,CASSPLQGSPTEAFF,TGTGCCAGCTCGCCCCTACAGGGGTCCCCCACTGAAGCTTTCTTT
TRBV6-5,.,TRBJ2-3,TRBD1,CASRLQGSPDTQYF,TGTGCCAGCAGACTACAGGGGTCCCCAGATACGCAGTATTTT
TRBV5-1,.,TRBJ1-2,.,CASSPRPTVTYGYTF,TGCGCCAGCAGTCCCCGCCCTACAGTGACCTATGGCTACACCTTC
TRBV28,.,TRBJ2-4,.,CASSLDQGEVQNIQYF,TGTGCCAGCAGTTTAGATCAGGGGGAGGTCCAAAACATTCAGTACTTC
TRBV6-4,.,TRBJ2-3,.,CASSERGPGTDTQYF,TGTGCCAGCAGTGAGCGGGGGCCCGGCACAGATACGCAGTATTTT
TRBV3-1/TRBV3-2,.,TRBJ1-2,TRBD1,CASSPLQGGAQHGYTF,TGTGCCAGCAGCCCACTACAGGGGGGGGCGCAACATGGCTACACCTTC
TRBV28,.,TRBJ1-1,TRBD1,CASRTGYTEAFF,TGTGCCAGCAGGACAGGGTACACTGAAGCTTTCTTT
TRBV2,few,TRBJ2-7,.,CASSFAGPIGLPYEQYF,TGTGCCAGCAGTTTCGCCGGGCCTATAGGACTCCCCTACGAGCAGTACTTC
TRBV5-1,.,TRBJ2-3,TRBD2,CASSSVAGDDTQYF,TGCGCCAGCAGCTCCGTAGCGGGAGACGATACGCAGTATTTT
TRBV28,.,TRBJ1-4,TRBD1,CASSRQGGLFF,TGTGCCAGCAGTAGACAGGGTGGACTGTTTTTT
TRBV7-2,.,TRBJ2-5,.,CASSFPGETQYF,TGTGCCAGCAGCTTCCCGGGGGAGACCCAGTACTTC
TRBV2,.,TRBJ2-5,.,CASTIDQETQYF,TGTGCCAGCACAATAGACCAAGAGACCCAGTACTTC
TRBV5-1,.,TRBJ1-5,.,CASSLYPGVKDQPQHF,TGCGCCAGCAGCCTGTATCCAGGGGTAAAAGATCAGCCCCAGCATTTT
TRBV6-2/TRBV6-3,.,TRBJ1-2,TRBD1,CASSPGQLYGYTF,TGTGCCAGCAGTCCGGGACAGCTCTATGGCTACACCTTC
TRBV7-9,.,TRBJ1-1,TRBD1,CASSSMTGDTEAFF,TGTGCCAGCAGCTCGATGACAGGGGACACTGAAGCTTTCTTT
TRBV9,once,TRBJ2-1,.,CASSVVAGGDNEQFF,TGTGCCAGCAGCGTAGTGGCTGGAGGAGACAATGAGCAGTTCTTC
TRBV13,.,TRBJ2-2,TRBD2,CASSSLGVLAANTGELFF,TGTGCCAGCAGCTCCCTCGGTGTGCTAGCGGCGAACACCGGGGAGCTGTTTTTT
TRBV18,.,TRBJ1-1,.,CASSPRRGPTEAFF,TGTGCCAGCTCACCCCGACGAGGTCCCACTGAAGCTTTCTTT
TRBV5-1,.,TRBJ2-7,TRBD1,CASSLVGTGGDEQYF,TGCGCCAGCAGCTTGGTCGGGACAGGGGGCGACGAGCAGTACTTC
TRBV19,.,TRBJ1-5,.,CASSSQDGNQPQHF,TGTGCCAGTAGTTCGCAGGATGGCAATCAGCCCCAGCATTTT
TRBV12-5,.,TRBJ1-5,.,CASVPEGQLPSNQPQHF,TGTGCTAGTGTCCCGGAAGGACAGCTGCCGAGCAATCAGCCCCAGCATTTT
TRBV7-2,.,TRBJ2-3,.,CASSLRDTQYF,TGTGCCAGCAGCTTACGAGATACGCAGTATTTT
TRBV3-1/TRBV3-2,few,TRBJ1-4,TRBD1,CASSPTTSGGKLFF,TGTGCCAGCAGCCCCACAACCTCAGGGGGAAAACTGTTTTTT
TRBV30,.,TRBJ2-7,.,CAWSGVGEQYF,TGTGCCTGGTCAGGGGTGGGCGAGCAGTACTTC